The 8 T cell receptor beta chains below all came from one sample that was sequenced in a study of cytomegalovirus exposure and HLA in healthy donors. Sequenced by immunoSEQ multiplex PCR; TCRdb stores in-frame clones only, minus some. The table includes under 350,000 clones, 80% to 90% detected once. Sequencing was carried out using PBMCs. The receptors originated from a young woman in good health and CMV-seronegative.

The chain employs TRBV6-6 and TRBJ2-2; 10 bases fit TRBD1. Per the germline V gene, CDR1 is MNHNY and CDR2 is SVGAGI (reference sequence). With 5 bases clipped from V and 4 bases from J, the junction kept 7 bases outside the gene matches. The CDR3 consists of 16 residues. CDR3 DNA sequence: TGTGCCAGCAGTACCCGGGGACAGGGGATCACCGGGGAGCTGTTTTTT. This translates into CASSTRGQGITGELFF.

The chain joins TRBV25-1 to TRBJ2-5; no reliable D call. Looked up from germline, CDR1 is MGHDK and CDR2 is SYGVNS. V was clipped by 2 bases and J by 5 bases, with 3 bases between them. The CDR3 covers 11 residues. CDR3 in amino acids: CASSEGETQYF. The CDR3 DNA reads as TGTGCCAGCAGTGAAGGCGAGACCCAGTACTTC. Based on the CDR3 plus reference TRBV25-1 and TRBJ2-5, the full variable domain is EADIYQTPRYLVIGTGKKITLECSQTMGHDKMYWYQQDPGMELHLIHYSYGVNSTEKGDLSSESTVSRIRTEHFPLTLESARPSHTSQYLCASSEGETQYFGPGTRLLVL.

In this sample, this clone turned up once. The rearrangement joins TRBV4-1 to TRBJ2-3, with 7 nucleotides matching TRBD1. J gave up 6 bases and V 0 bases, and 9 bases lay outside the gene matches. This CDR3 region has 16 residues. The germline V gene encodes CDR1 MGHRA and CDR2 YSYEKL. CDR3 residues: CASSQEEGGEWDTQYF. In DNA form, the CDR3 reads TGCGCCAGCAGCCAAGAAGAAGGGGGCGAATGGGATACGCAGTATTTT.

This clone was observed once. V usage is TRBV2 and J usage is TRBJ2-3; 7 nucleotides line up with TRBD1. The CDR3 is 14 amino acids. CDR1 SNHLY and CDR2 FYNNEI come from the germline V gene. The V segment lost 6 bases and the J segment 0 bases; nucleotides outside the gene matches: 3. CDR3 protein: CASSRDRSTDTQYF. The CDR3 DNA reads as TGTGCCAGCAGCCGGGACAGAAGCACAGATACGCAGTATTTT.

The chain employs TRBV6-1 and TRBJ2-7; TRBD1 aligns across 7 bases. Germline CDR1 is MNHNS and CDR2 is SASEGT. The CDR3 has 13 amino acids. Trimming removed 6 bases from V and 1 base from J; junction bases left unmatched: 3. The CDR3 loop is CASRQTGSYEQYF. In DNA, the CDR3 is TGTGCCAGCAGACAGACAGGGTCCTACGAGCAGTACTTC.

The gene calls are TRBV10-3 and TRBJ2-3, with TRBD1 matching 9 bases. After removal of 6 bases from V and 8 bases from J, the junction contained 9 bases not matched to a gene. The germline V gene encodes CDR1 ENHRY and CDR2 SYGVKD. The CDR3 covers 14 residues. The CDR3 region has the DNA TGTGCCATCAGCGGACAGGGGCCGCCGAGTACGCAGTATTTT. This gives the protein CAISGQGPPSTQYF.

The chain combines TRBV9 with TRBJ1-2; D unclear. V lost 2 bases to trimming and J lost 3 bases, with 8 bases between them. CDR1 SGDLS and CDR2 YYNGEE come from the germline V gene. This CDR3 is built from 13 residues. CDR3 sequence: CASSVSQDYGYTF. For the CDR3, the DNA is TGTGCCAGCAGCGTTTCCCAGGACTATGGCTACACCTTC.

This clone occurred a few times. CDR3 in amino acids: CASGLDRGTPYGYTF. The CDR3 DNA sequence: TGTGCTAGTGGCCTGGACAGGGGAACCCCTTATGGCTACACCTTC. The chain joins TRBV12-5 to TRBJ1-2, with 9 bases aligning to TRBD1. Germline V gene sequence: CDR1 LGHNT, CDR2 FRNRAP. V was clipped by 6 bases and J by 5 bases; unmatched bases: 10. The CDR3 contains 15 residues.